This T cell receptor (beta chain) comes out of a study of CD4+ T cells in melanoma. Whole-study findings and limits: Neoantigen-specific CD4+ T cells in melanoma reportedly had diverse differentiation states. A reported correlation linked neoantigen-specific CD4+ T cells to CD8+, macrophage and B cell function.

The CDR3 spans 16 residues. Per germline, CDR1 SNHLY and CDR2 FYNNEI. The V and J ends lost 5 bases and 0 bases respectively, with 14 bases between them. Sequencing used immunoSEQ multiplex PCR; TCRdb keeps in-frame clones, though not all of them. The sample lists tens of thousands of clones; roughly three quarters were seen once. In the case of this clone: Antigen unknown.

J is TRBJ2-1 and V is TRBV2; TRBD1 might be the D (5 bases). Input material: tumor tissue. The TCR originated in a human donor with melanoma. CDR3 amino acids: CASSLTARGSYNEQFF. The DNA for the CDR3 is TGTGCCAGCAGTCTGACAGCAAGGGGCTCCTACAATGAGCAGTTCTTC.